What follows are 10 T cell receptor beta chains derived from one specimen sequenced in a study of identical twins. TCRdb re-called the 5' RACE reads through MiXCR, storing one row per CDR3 protein. The sample lists roughly 690,000 distinct CDR3 sequences, 6% to 6.5% seen once, with around 2% in the top ten. The source material was naive T cells sorted from blood. The source is a young man in good health.

This clonotype has a count of ten or more. The chain has TRBV20-1 and TRBJ1-4; D is uncertain. Trimming pared 0 bases from V and 8 bases from J, leaving 16 bases between. In germline, CDR1 is DFQATT, CDR2 SNEGSKA (reference sequence). There are 15 residues in the CDR3. In DNA form, the CDR3 reads TGCAGTGCTAGAGATCATGGGGTTGAGGGCGAAAAACTGTTTTTT. Translated, it gives CSARDHGVEGEKLFF.

This clonotype was seen repeatedly, ten times or more. The J gene is TRBJ1-6, the V gene TRBV2, with 7 bases that match TRBD1. Unmatched junction bases numbered 6, after V lost 6 bases and J lost 7 bases. The CDR3 totals 14 residues. Per germline, CDR1 SNHLY and CDR2 FYNNEI. The CDR3 sequence is CASSLGGRNSPLHF. CDR3 bases: TGTGCCAGCAGCCTAGGGGGCAGGAATTCACCCCTCCACTTT.

This clonotype showed up just a few times. The chain couples TRBV7-9 to TRBJ1-2, with unresolved D. Per the germline V gene, CDR1 is SEHNR and CDR2 is FQNEAQ (reference sequence). Trimming stripped 1 base from V and 4 bases from J, with 13 bases between. This CDR3 contains 15 residues. The chain's CDR3 is CASSLVGWQSYGYTF. The CDR3 coding sequence is TGTGCCAGCAGCTTAGTCGGTTGGCAGAGCTATGGCTACACCTTC.

Here the CDR3 reads CASSQEEWQSNTEAFF. In nucleotides, the CDR3 is TGCGCCAGCAGCCAAGAAGAATGGCAGAGTAACACTGAAGCTTTCTTT. J is TRBJ1-1 and V is TRBV4-1, with no clear D. This CDR3 is built from 16 residues. Trimming took 0 bases from V and 2 from J, leaving 13 bases between them. The germline V gene has CDR1 MGHRA and CDR2 YSYEKL.

This clonotype was picked up many times. The gene calls are TRBV27 and TRBJ2-2, with no clear D. The CDR3 consists of 16 residues. The germline V gene has CDR1 MNHEY and CDR2 SMNVEV (reference sequence). V lost 4 bases and J 0 bases, leaving 12 bases between the germline ends. CDR3: CASSYISFANTGELFF. The CDR3 DNA follows: TGTGCCAGCAGTTACATTAGTTTCGCGAACACCGGGGAGCTGTTTTTT.

This clonotype showed up many times. The V and J genes are TRBV24-1 and TRBJ2-5; no clear D gene. Germline CDR1 and CDR2: KGHDR and SFDVKD. Trimming took off 7 bases at V and 4 bases at J, with 6 bases between the two ends. There are 11 residues in the CDR3. CDR3: CATSTGETQYF. CDR3 sequence (DNA): TGTGCCACCAGCACGGGAGAGACCCAGTACTTC.

This chain links TRBV5-1 with TRBJ2-1, with 9 bases lining up with TRBD2. Germline lookup yields CDR1 SGHRS and CDR2 YFSETQ. The CDR3 runs 15 residues. V shed 7 bases and J 9 bases; nucleotides not matched to a gene: 14. CDR3 coding DNA: TGCGCCAGCTGCGTATGGGCTAGCGGGACGGGTGAGCAGTTCTTC. This gives the protein CASCVWASGTGEQFF.

The sample holds many counts of this clonotype. The CDR3 DNA is TGCAGTGCTAGGGGTTTCCTAATTACAGATACGCAGTATTTT. This translates into CSARGFLITDTQYF. This chain links TRBV20-1 with TRBJ2-3; D is unresolved. This CDR3 region has 14 residues. CDR1 DFQATT and CDR2 SNEGSKA come from the germline V gene (reference sequence). Trimming took 3 bases from V and 3 from J, leaving 13 bases between them.

This clonotype was counted at least ten times. V is TRBV10-3 and J is TRBJ2-1, with TRBD2 identical over 8 bases. Trimming removed 7 bases from V and 5 bases from J; junction bases left unmatched: 10. The CDR3 consists of 15 residues. CDR1 ENHRY and CDR2 SYGVKD come from the germline V gene. CDR3 DNA sequence: TGTGCCATCACAGAAACTAGCGGCAAAAACAATGAGCAGTTCTTC. Translated: CAITETSGKNNEQFF.

This clonotype was counted between two and nine times. The chain combines TRBV4-2 with TRBJ2-3; 7 bases line up with TRBD2. After removal of 0 bases from V and 0 bases from J, the junction contained 3 bases not matched to a gene. This CDR3 spans 16 amino acids. Germline V gene sequence: CDR1 LGHNA, CDR2 YNFKEQ. This CDR3 is CASSQEKRDSTDTQYF. The CDR3 coding sequence is TGTGCCAGCAGCCAAGAGAAGCGGGATAGCACAGATACGCAGTATTTT.